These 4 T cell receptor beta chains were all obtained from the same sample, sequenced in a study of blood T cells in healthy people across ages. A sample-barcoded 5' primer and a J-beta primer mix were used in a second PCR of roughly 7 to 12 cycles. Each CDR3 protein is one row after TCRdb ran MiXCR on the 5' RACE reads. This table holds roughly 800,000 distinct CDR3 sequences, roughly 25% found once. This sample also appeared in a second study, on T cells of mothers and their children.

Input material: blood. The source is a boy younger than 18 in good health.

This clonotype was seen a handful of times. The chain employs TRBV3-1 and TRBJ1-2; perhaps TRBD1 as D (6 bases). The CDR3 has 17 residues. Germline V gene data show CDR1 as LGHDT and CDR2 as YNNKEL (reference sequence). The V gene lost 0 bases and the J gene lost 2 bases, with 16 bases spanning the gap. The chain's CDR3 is CASSQDSGQGQNYGYTF. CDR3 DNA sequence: TGTGCCAGCAGCCAAGACAGTGGTCAGGGGCAGAACTATGGCTACACCTTC.

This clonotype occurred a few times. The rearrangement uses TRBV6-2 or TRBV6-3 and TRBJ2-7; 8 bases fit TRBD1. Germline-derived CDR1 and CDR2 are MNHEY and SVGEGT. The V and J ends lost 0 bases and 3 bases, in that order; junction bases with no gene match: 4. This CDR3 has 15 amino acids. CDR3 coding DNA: TGTGCCAGCAGTTACTCCGGGACAGGCCACTACGAGCAGTACTTC. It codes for CASSYSGTGHYEQYF.

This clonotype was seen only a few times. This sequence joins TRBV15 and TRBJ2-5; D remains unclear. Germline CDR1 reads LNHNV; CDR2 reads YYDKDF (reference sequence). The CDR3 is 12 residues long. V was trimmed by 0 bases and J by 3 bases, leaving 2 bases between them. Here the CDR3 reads CATSRDEETQYF. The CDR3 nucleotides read TGTGCCACCAGCAGAGATGAAGAGACCCAGTACTTC.

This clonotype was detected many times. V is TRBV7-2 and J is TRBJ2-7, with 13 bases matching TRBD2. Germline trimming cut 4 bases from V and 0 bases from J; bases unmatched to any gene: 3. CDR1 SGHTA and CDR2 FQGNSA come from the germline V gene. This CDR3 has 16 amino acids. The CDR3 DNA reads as TGTGCCAGCAGCTCGGGACTAGCGGGGCTCTCCTACGAGCAGTACTTC. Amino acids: CASSSGLAGLSYEQYF.